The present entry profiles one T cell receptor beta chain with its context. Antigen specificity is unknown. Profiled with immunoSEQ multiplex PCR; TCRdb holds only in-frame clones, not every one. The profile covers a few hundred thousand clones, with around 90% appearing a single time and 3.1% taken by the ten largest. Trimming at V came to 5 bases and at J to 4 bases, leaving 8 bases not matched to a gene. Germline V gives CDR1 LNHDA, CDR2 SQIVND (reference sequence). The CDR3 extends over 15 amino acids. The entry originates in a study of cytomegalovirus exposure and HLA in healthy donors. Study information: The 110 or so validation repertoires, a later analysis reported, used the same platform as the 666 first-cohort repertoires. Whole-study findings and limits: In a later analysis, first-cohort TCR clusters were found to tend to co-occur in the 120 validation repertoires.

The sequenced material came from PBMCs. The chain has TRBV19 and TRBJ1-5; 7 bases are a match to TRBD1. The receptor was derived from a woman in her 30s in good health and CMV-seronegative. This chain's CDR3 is CASSRRGEGNQPQHF. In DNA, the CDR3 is TGTGCCAGTAGTCGCAGGGGGGAAGGTAATCAGCCCCAGCATTTT.